One sample yielded the 28 T cell receptor beta chains listed below, sequenced in a study of T cells in Graves' hyperthyroidism and ophthalmopathy. RNA transcripts provided the source from which TCR beta CDR3 regions were amplified. In the first-round RT-PCR of the TCR CDR3, the HTBI primer set was used. TCRdb passed the multiplex PCR reads through MiXCR, listing each CDR3 protein once. Of roughly 500,000 distinct CDR3 sequences in the sample, over 35% were seen once. Sequences were obtained from peripheral blood or thyroid tissue (not recorded which). Every receptor here comes from an adult woman with Graves' disease, either hyperthyroidism or ophthalmopathy (not recorded which).

This clonotype was found many times. V gene TRBV29-1 combines with J gene TRBJ2-7; 10 bases are shared with TRBD1. This CDR3 contains 12 residues. The trim removed 5 bases at V and 9 bases at J, leaving 7 bases unmatched. From germline, CDR1 is SQVTM and CDR2 ANQGSEA. CDR3 loop: CSVRDRGIRQYF. CDR3 coding DNA: TGCAGCGTTAGGGACAGGGGAATTCGGCAGTACTTC.

The chain has TRBV2 and TRBJ1-2, with unresolved D. The length of the CDR3 is 11 residues. The germline gives CDR1 SNHLY, CDR2 FYNNEI. Trimming took 10 bases from V and 10 from J, leaving 16 bases between them. CDR3 coding DNA: TGTGCCACCAGCGAGCGGGAGCTCTACACCTTC. Protein product: CATSERELYTF.

This clonotype counts as medium-sized. J is TRBJ1-2 and V is TRBV20-1; TRBD1 might be the D (6 bases). Germline V gives CDR1 DFQATT, CDR2 SNEGSKA (reference sequence). Trimming left V 6 bases short and J 3 bases short, with 11 bases between. The CDR3 is 12 amino acids. This CDR3 reads CSAGDNYYGYTF. The CDR3 nucleotides read TGCAGTGCCGGGGACAACTACTATGGCTACACCTTC.

This clonotype occurred many times. This chain links TRBV7-9 with TRBJ2-5, with 7 bases matching TRBD1. CDR3 length: 15 residues. The germline gives CDR1 SEHNR, CDR2 FQNEAQ (reference sequence). V was pared by 1 base and J by 5 bases, with 7 bases of the junction left unmatched. CDR3 in amino acids: CASSLEGGFRETQYF. The CDR3 DNA reads TGTGCCAGCAGCTTAGAAGGGGGCTTCCGGGAGACCCAGTACTTC. Combining the CDR3 with reference TRBV7-9 and TRBJ2-5 gives the whole variable domain DTGVSQNPRHKITKRGQNVTFRCDPISEHNRLYWYRQTLGQGPEFLTYFQNEAQLEKSRLLSDRFSAERPKGSFSTLEIQRTEQGDSAMYLCASSLEGGFRETQYFGPGTRLLVL.

The rearrangement joins TRBV7-8 to TRBJ2-7; no clear D gene. This CDR3 is built from 12 residues. Germline assignment: CDR1 SGHVS and CDR2 FQNEAQ. The germline V and J ends were trimmed by 5 bases and 4 bases, with 9 bases remaining between them. The CDR3 protein is CASSVLMYEQYF. The CDR3 DNA sequence: TGTGCCAGCAGCGTACTTATGTACGAGCAGTACTTC.

The chain joins TRBV7-9 to TRBJ1-3; no firm D call. The CDR3 spans 14 residues. Germline V gene sequence: CDR1 SEHNR, CDR2 FQNEAQ (reference sequence). V was cut by 5 bases and J by 5 bases, with 13 bases left in between. For the CDR3, the DNA is TGTGCCAGCAGCACTTCTCCCAGGAGAAACACCATATATTTT. Its protein is CASSTSPRRNTIYF.

The chain joins TRBV7-9 to TRBJ2-5; a possible D gene is TRBD1 (8 bases). This CDR3 is 16 amino acids long. The V and J ends lost 5 bases and 5 bases respectively, with 21 bases between them. Germline loops: CDR1 SEHNR, CDR2 FQNEAQ (reference sequence). CDR3 sequence reads: CASSEHRGGFEETQYF. CDR3 nucleotides: TGTGCCAGCAGCGAGCACAGGGGGGGTTTCGAGGAGACCCAGTACTTC.

This clonotype came up many times. The chain links TRBV20-1 to TRBJ2-5; TRBD2 matches 10 bases. This CDR3 contains 15 residues. The J segment lost 5 bases and the V segment lost 3 bases, leaving 9 bases of the junction unmatched. Germline V CDR1 and CDR2: DFQATT, SNEGSKA (reference sequence). The CDR3 reads CSASVPSGSKETQYF. The CDR3, as DNA: TGCAGTGCTAGCGTCCCTAGCGGGAGTAAGGAGACCCAGTACTTC.

This chain links TRBV25-1 with TRBJ2-7; possibly TRBD1 for D (6 bases). CDR1 is MGHDK and CDR2 is SYGVNS in the germline V gene. The CDR3 is 16 residues long. V was trimmed by 6 bases and J by 2 bases, leaving 20 bases between them. DNA of the CDR3: TGTGCCAGCAGCGTAGGTACGGACAGTTTGGCCTACGAGCAGTACTTC. Protein sequence: CASSVGTDSLAYEQYF.

The rearrangement joins TRBV10-3 to TRBJ1-1, with D uncertain. CDR3 length equals 15 residues. V was clipped by 3 bases and J by 8 bases, with 19 bases between them. Germline assignment: CDR1 ENHRY and CDR2 SYGVKD. The CDR3 loop is CAISEKRVREREAFF. The CDR3 region has the DNA TGTGCCATCAGTGAAAAGAGAGTTAGGGAAAGAGAAGCTTTCTTT.

Comments on this clonotype: At one end the junction does not follow the germline gene, possibly because of a read error. The chain couples TRBV15 to TRBJ1-1; no reliable D call. This CDR3 has 14 amino acids. Germline values: CDR1 LNHNV, CDR2 YYDKDF (reference sequence). The CDR3 loop reads CAASSQDPITEAFF. CDR3 nucleotide sequence: TGTGCCGCCAGCAGCCAAGACCCCATTACTGAAGCTTTCTTT.

This clonotype turned up a few times. The chain couples TRBV29-1 to TRBJ2-5; TRBD1 matches 11 bases. With V trimmed by 7 bases and J by 2 bases, 3 bases remained unmatched. This CDR3 is built from 13 residues. Germline CDR1 and CDR2: SQVTM and ANQGSEA. The CDR3 DNA sequence: TGCAGCGGCTGGGACAGGGGGCAAGAGACCCAGTACTTC. Protein product: CSGWDRGQETQYF.

This clonotype was seen only a few times. The CDR3 loop reads CSAAGTSGYTF. The CDR3 DNA follows: TGCAGTGCTGCCGGGACTTCTGGCTACACCTTC. The chain joins TRBV20-1 to TRBJ1-2; possibly TRBD1 for D (5 bases). The ends were cut back, 5 bases at V and 7 bases at J, with 11 bases in the middle. The CDR3 spans 11 residues. Germline V gene lookup returns CDR1 DFQATT and CDR2 SNEGSKA (reference sequence).

The chain is built from TRBV28 and TRBJ1-4; 7 positions agree with TRBD1. This CDR3 spans 15 amino acids. Germline V CDR1 and CDR2: MDHEN, SYDVKM. V was pared by 4 bases and J by 3 bases, with 5 bases of the junction left unmatched. The CDR3 region is CASSSLDRANEKLFF. In nucleotides, the CDR3 is TGTGCCAGCAGTTCCCTCGACAGGGCTAATGAAAAACTGTTTTTT.

Many counts were recorded for this clonotype. The V gene is TRBV5-1, the J gene TRBJ1-2, with no clear D. With 4 bases removed from V and 5 bases from J, the gap between germline ends came to 15 bases. The CDR3 is 14 amino acids. From germline, CDR1 is SGHRS and CDR2 YFSETQ. The CDR3 DNA follows: TGCGCCAGCAGCAGTCTAGGAGACTCATATGGCTACACCTTC. Residues: CASSSLGDSYGYTF.

This clonotype appeared a single time. The rearrangement links TRBV6-5 to TRBJ1-2, with TRBD1 matching 7 bases. The junction had 12 bases not matched to a gene; V was cut back by 4 bases and J by 7 bases. There are 15 residues in the CDR3. Germline CDR1 reads MNHEY; CDR2 reads SVGAGI. CDR3 sequence reads: CASSFRAKGAAGYTF. The CDR3 DNA follows: TGTGCCAGCAGTTTTAGGGCCAAGGGGGCAGCTGGCTACACCTTC.

This clonotype turned up a few times. V usage is TRBV20-1 and J usage is TRBJ1-1, with TRBD1 matching 10 bases. Germline V lookup: CDR1 DFQATT, CDR2 SNEGSKA (reference sequence). The CDR3 spans 13 residues. The J segment lost 7 bases and the V segment lost 6 bases, leaving 8 bases of the junction unmatched. CDR3 residues: CSAGQGDGVEAFF. CDR3 DNA sequence: TGCAGTGCCGGACAGGGGGATGGTGTTGAAGCTTTCTTT.

The V gene is TRBV19, the J gene TRBJ1-1; the D gene is possibly TRBD1 (5 bases). Trimming removed 4 bases from V and 7 bases from J, with 13 bases in between. The V gene's germline CDR1 is LNHDA and CDR2 SQIVND (reference sequence). The CDR3 has 13 amino acids. The CDR3 protein is CASSTGRLNEAFF. The DNA for the CDR3 is TGTGCCAGTAGTACGGGACGGCTCAATGAAGCTTTCTTT.

This clonotype was recorded once. V and J are TRBV14 and TRBJ1-1, with D possibly matching TRBD1 (5 bases). The V and J ends lost 1 base and 3 bases respectively, with 12 bases between them. The CDR3 length is 15 residues. The V gene's germline CDR1 is SGHDN and CDR2 FVKESK. Here the CDR3 DNA reads TGTGCCAGCAGCCAAGGATGGGGCTCATACACTGAAGCTTTCTTT. Encoded protein: CASSQGWGSYTEAFF.

V is TRBV11-3 and J is TRBJ2-1, with a weak D call TRBD2 (5 bases). Trimming left V 5 bases short and J 0 bases short, with 8 bases between. The length of the CDR3 is 14 residues. CDR1 is SGHNT and CDR2 is YENEEA in the germline V gene. DNA of the CDR3: TGTGCCAGCAGCCAGCGGAGCTCCTACAATGAGCAGTTCTTC. This translates into CASSQRSSYNEQFF. The full variable domain, completed using reference TRBV11-3 and TRBJ2-1, is EAGVVQSPRYKIIEKKQPVAFWCNPISGHNTLYWYLQNLGQGPELLIRYENEEAVDDSQLPKDRFSAERLKGVDSTLKIQPAELGDSAVYLCASSQRSSYNEQFFGPGTRLTVL.

The rearrangement uses TRBV2 and TRBJ2-5; D perhaps matches TRBD2 (6 bases). The germline V and J ends were trimmed by 4 bases and 5 bases, with 11 bases remaining between them. The CDR3 contains 13 residues. The V gene's germline CDR1 is SNHLY and CDR2 FYNNEI. The CDR3 reads CASSALGRETQYF. In DNA form, the CDR3 reads TGTGCCAGCAGTGCTCTGGGGAGGGAGACCCAGTACTTC.

A word on this clonotype: This clone may be a read error of a much larger clone one base away. This chain joins TRBV19 and TRBJ1-1, with 9 bases aligning to TRBD1. This CDR3 contains 14 residues. CDR1 is LNHDA, CDR2 SQIVND, per germline (reference sequence). CDR3: CASSPGQGFTGAFF. The DNA of the CDR3 is TGTGCCAGTAGCCCGGGACAGGGTTTTACTGGAGCTTTCTTT.

The chain combines TRBV2 with TRBJ2-7, with TRBD2 identical over 14 bases. V was pared by 6 bases and J by 9 bases, with 13 bases of the junction left unmatched. CDR1 is SNHLY, CDR2 FYNNEI, per germline. CDR3 length: 16 residues. The CDR3 DNA reads as TGTGCCAGCAGCCCGGGACTAGCGGGGGCCCGGAGGGGGCAGTACTTC. It is translated as CASSPGLAGARRGQYF.

The genes are TRBV5-2 and TRBJ1-5. TRBV5-2 is classified as a pseudogene. The CDR3 is 13 residues long. CDR3 sequence (DNA): TGTGCCAGCAACCCCAGAGGAAATCAGCCCCAGCATTTT. It translates to CASNPRGNQPQHF.

This clonotype was picked up many times. CDR3 bases: TGTGCCACCATCGAGGGGACAGGCTCTGGAAACACCATATATTTT. Its translation: CATIEGTGSGNTIYF. V and J are TRBV19 and TRBJ1-3, with 8 nucleotides matching TRBD1. Trimming removed 10 bases from V and 0 bases from J; junction bases left unmatched: 8. The CDR3 consists of 15 residues. Germline V gives CDR1 LNHDA, CDR2 SQIVND (reference sequence).

In regard to this clonotype: A much larger clone differs from this one at a single base, so this may be a read error. This sequence joins TRBV7-8 and TRBJ2-2, with 9 bases identical to TRBD1. V shed 4 bases and J 1 base; nucleotides not matched to a gene: 4. The germline CDR1 and CDR2 sequences are SGHVS and FQNEAQ. This CDR3 is 16 amino acids long. CDR3 sequence reads: CASSSRDRENTGELFF. CDR3 in DNA: TGTGCCAGCAGCTCCCGGGACAGGGAGAACACCGGGGAGCTGTTTTTT.

Comment on this clonotype: A read error may produce the germline difference seen at one junction end. This chain joins TRBV5-1 and TRBJ1-3, with 8 bases that match TRBD1. CDR1 is SGHRS and CDR2 is YFSETQ in the germline V gene. This CDR3 comprises 10 residues. The CDR3 sequence is CASSGGQANF. As DNA, the CDR3 is TGCGCCAGCAGCGGGGGACAGGCTAATTTT.

The chain joins TRBV29-1 to TRBJ1-1; TRBD1 matches at 8 bases. J lost 4 bases, V lost 2 bases, and 3 bases had no gene match. The CDR3 has 13 amino acids. Germline V gene lookup returns CDR1 SQVTM and CDR2 ANQGSEA. The CDR3 reads CSVEQGAGTEAFF. CDR3 DNA: TGCAGCGTTGAACAGGGGGCTGGCACTGAAGCTTTCTTT.